The sequence of this TCR beta chain was determined in a study of a mutant IDH1 vaccine in newly diagnosed glioma. At the level of the study: Across weeks 1, 3, 5, 7, 11, 15, 19 and 23, patients received a vaccination each time, eight in all. Antecedent treatment encompassed radiotherapy, temozolomide, or their combination; the majority received both.

TCRdb's copy holds only in-frame clones and misses some; the assay was immunoSEQ multiplex PCR. The data contain roughly 76,000 clones, 65% to 90% of them singletons. A remark on this clone: What it binds is not known.

Noted time point: week 23, last vaccination. One vaccine dose held 300 ug of mutant IDH1 20-mer peptide and came with topical imiquimod. New WHO grade 3 or 4 IDH1-mutant, ATRX-lost astrocytomas were present in all donors. The length of the CDR3 is 11 residues. Per the germline V gene, CDR1 is MDHEN and CDR2 is SYDVKM. V shed 2 bases and J shed 8 bases, with 6 bases lying between them. The sequencing here drew on PBMCs, taken from a glioma patient whose treatment included an IDH1 peptide vaccine. The V call is TRBV28, the J call TRBJ1-2; no clear D gene. The receptor was derived from a man aged 25-40 years with glioma. Some clones in this sample may be carry-over from other donors' samples. CDR3 in DNA: TGTGCCAGCAGTTTAAATTCGGGCTACACCTTC. Encoded protein: CASSLNSGYTF.